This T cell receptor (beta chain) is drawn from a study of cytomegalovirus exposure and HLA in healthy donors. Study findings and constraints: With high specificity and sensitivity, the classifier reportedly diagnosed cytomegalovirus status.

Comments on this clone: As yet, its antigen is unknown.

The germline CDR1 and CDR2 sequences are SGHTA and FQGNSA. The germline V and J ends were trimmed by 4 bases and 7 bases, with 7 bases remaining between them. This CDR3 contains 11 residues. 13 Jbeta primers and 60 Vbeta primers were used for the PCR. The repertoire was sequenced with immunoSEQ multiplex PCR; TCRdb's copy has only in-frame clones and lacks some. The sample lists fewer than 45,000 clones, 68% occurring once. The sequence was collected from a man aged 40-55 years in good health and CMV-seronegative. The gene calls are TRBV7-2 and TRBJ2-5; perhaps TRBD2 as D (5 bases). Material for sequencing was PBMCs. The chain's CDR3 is CASSSGRTQYF. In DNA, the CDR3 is TGTGCCAGCAGCTCTGGGAGGACCCAGTACTTC.